The clone carrying this TCR beta chain was picked up one time. Antigen specificity is unknown. This sample is part of a study of shared clonotypes between healthy human individuals. Turning to the study itself: Per-donor plates numbered three CD4 naive, three CD4 memory, two CD8 naive and one CD8 memory. Whole-study findings and limits: Across subsets, estimated richness was generally greater for naive than for memory populations. The sharing of 4% to 5.5% of naive CD4 clonotypes was seen across a handful of donors.

In the original analysis: Quality scores were absent from the junction-only immunoSEQ sequences, so filtering differed. Clones were read by immunoSEQ multiplex PCR, and TCRdb kept only the in-frame ones, dropping some. That table furnishes V, J and clone size, whereas the DNA furnished D and trimming. Of just under 350,000 clones listed, about 73% are singletons. Trimming removed 5 bases from V and 7 bases from J, with 12 bases in between. The germline V gene encodes CDR1 SQVTM and CDR2 ANQGSEA. The CDR3 extends over 12 amino acids. Sequencing used memory CD4+ T cells sorted from blood. As for subset: CD45RA-negative fraction. The origin of this receptor is a man aged 30 to 45 in good health. This rearrangement joins TRBV29-1 to TRBJ2-1, with D possibly TRBD1 on 6 matching bases. CDR3 loop: CSVRDGQNEQFF. The CDR3 DNA sequence: TGCAGCGTTAGGGACGGACAGAATGAGCAGTTCTTC.